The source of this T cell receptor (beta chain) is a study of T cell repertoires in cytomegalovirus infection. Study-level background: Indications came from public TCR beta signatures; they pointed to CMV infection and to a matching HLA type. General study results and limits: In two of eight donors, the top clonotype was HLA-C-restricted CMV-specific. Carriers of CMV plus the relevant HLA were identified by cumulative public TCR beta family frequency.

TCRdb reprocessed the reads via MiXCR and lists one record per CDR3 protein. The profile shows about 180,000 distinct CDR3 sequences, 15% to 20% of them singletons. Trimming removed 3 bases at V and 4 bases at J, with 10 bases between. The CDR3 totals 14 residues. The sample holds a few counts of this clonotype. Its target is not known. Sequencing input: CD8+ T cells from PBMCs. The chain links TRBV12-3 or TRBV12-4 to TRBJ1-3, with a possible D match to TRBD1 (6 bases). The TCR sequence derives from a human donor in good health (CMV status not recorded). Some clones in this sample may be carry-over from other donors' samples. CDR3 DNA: TGTGCCAGCAGTTTCAGGGGCTCAGGAAACACCATATATTTT. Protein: CASSFRGSGNTIYF.